This T cell receptor (beta chain) appears in the sequencing data of a study of cytomegalovirus exposure and HLA in healthy donors. Points from the study as a whole: Sequence variants that were highly shared formed a cluster that was likely a sequencing artifact.

As to this clone: The antigen is unknown. Its ends do not fully match the called genes, so a read error is possible. Different DNA sequences within this sample yield the same CDR3.

Primers for the PCR totalled 60 Vbeta and 13 Jbeta. The table came from immunoSEQ multiplex PCR; TCRdb's copy has only in-frame clones and leaves some out. The table has about 150,000 clones, 60% to 80% seen once. This receptor was taken from a woman aged 40 to 50 in good health and CMV-seronegative. Material: PBMCs.

In DNA form, the CDR3 reads TGCGCCACCAGCAACCCTAGACAGGGATGGTACGAGCAGTACTTC. Protein sequence: CATSNPRQGWYEQYF. The chain links TRBV15 to TRBJ2-7; 7 bases align to TRBD1. The CDR3 is made up of 15 amino acids. In germline, CDR1 is LNHNV, CDR2 YYDKDF (reference sequence). Full variable domain (remainder filled in from reference TRBV15 and TRBJ2-7): DAMVIQNPRYQVTQFGKPVTLSCSQTLNHNVMYWYQQKSSQAPKLLFHYYDKDFNNEADTPDNFQSRRPNTSFCFLDIRSPGLGDTAMYLCATSNPRQGWYEQYFGPGTRLTVT.